This TCR beta chain was found in a study of blood T cell repertoires in COVID-19. About the study: Spain, Italy and the United States supplied samples that represented acute and convalescent COVID-19. The cDNA or gDNA used as material had been derived from T cells, B-cell-depleted T cells, or PBMCs.

TCRdb's copy holds only in-frame clones and misses some; the assay was immunoSEQ multiplex PCR. The sample lists roughly 130,000 clones; about 80% were seen once. The CDR3 length is 14 residues. Germline assignment: CDR1 SGHVS and CDR2 FQNEAQ. V shed 8 bases and J 3 bases; nucleotides not matched to a gene: 6. Material: peripheral blood. This TCR derives from a man aged 55 to 70 with acute or convalescent COVID-19. This rearrangement joins TRBV7-8 to TRBJ2-7; TRBD1 agrees at 11 bases. The CDR3 region has the DNA TGTGCCAGCGAGCGGGACAGGGGGAACTACGAGCAGTACTTC. Protein product: CASERDRGNYEQYF. The full variable domain, its missing parts supplied by reference TRBV7-8 and TRBJ2-7, is GAGVSQSPRYKVAKRGQDVALRCDPISGHVSLFWYQQALGQGPEFLTYFQNEAQLDKSGLPSDRFFAERPEGSVSTLKIQRTQQEDSAVYLCASERDRGNYEQYFGPGTRLTVT.